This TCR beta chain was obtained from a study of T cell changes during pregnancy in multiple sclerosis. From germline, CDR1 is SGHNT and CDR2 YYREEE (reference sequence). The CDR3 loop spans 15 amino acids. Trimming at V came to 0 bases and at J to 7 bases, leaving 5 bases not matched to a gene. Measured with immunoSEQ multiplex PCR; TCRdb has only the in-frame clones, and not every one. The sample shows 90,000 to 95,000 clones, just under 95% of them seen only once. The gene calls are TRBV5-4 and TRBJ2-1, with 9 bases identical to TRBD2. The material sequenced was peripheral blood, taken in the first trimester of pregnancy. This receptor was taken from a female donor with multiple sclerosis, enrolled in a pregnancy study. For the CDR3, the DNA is TGTGCCAGCAGCTTGGCTCTAGCGGGGAGAAATGAGCAGTTCTTC. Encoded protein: CASSLALAGRNEQFF.